This TCR beta chain was recorded in a study of cytomegalovirus exposure and HLA in healthy donors. Findings of the study overall: Cytomegalovirus-associated status was assigned to about 180 TCR beta chains. Analysis was performed later, and it showed HLA-associated TCR beta chains to be more clonally expanded than equally common others. Later analysis demonstrated an association between a missense DCLRE1C variant and TCR beta V- and J-gene trimming. Reportedly, cytomegalovirus status was diagnosed with high sensitivity and specificity.

A note on this clone: Its antigen remains unknown.

The PCR employed 60 Vbeta primers together with 13 Jbeta primers. TCRdb's table, derived via immunoSEQ multiplex PCR, lists solely in-frame clones and lacks some. The sample holds more than 150,000 clones, around 80% seen once. Trimming took 3 bases from V and 8 from J, leaving 17 bases between them. Germline CDR1 MDHEN, CDR2 SYDVKM. The CDR3 covers 15 residues. The specimen sequenced was PBMCs. The origin of this receptor is a man aged 35-49 years in good health and CMV-seropositive. The gene calls are TRBV28 and TRBJ2-4, with a tentative D call TRBD1 (6 bases). CDR3 DNA sequence: TGTGCCAGCAGTTTCTCAGAACGGGACATAGACATTCAGTACTTC. Translated, it gives CASSFSERDIDIQYF.